This T cell receptor beta chain was identified in a study of T cell clones after liver transplantation. Study context: TCRbeta sequencing after a pre-transplant mixed lymphocyte reaction identified graft-donor-reactive clones, later tracked in post-transplant blood. Tolerant meant at least one year fully off immunosuppression without liver enzymes above twice normal.

Method: immunoSEQ multiplex PCR; TCRdb's copy keeps in-frame clones and lacks some. The table lists around 110,000 clones, approximately 90% of them singletons, with approximately 0.88% in the top ten. J lost 4 bases, V lost 4 bases, and 5 bases had no gene match. The CDR3 consists of 14 residues. Germline CDR1 and CDR2: MNHEY and SVGAGI. The sample in question was CD4+ T cells from blood, obtained 12 months after liver transplant. This clonotype originated in a human patient who received a liver transplant. Part of the T cells may come from the graft donor. The V and J genes are TRBV6-5 and TRBJ1-1, with 8 bases that match TRBD1. The CDR3: CASSFRTGSTEAFF. The CDR3 DNA is TGTGCCAGCAGTTTTCGGACAGGGAGCACTGAAGCTTTCTTT.